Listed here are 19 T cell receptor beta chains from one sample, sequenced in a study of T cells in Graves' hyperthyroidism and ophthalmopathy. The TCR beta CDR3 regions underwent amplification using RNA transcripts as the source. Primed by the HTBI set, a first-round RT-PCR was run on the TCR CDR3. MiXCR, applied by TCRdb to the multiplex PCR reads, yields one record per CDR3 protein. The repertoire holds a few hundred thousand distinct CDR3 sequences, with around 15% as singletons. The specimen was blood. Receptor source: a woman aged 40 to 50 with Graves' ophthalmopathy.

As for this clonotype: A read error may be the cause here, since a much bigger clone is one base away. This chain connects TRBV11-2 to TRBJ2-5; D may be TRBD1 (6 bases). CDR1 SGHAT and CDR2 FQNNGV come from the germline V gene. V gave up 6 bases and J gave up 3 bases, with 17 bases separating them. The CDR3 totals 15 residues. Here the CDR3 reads CASSSANRVEETQYF. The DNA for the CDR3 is TGTGCCAGCAGTTCAGCAAACAGGGTGGAAGAGACCCAGTACTTC.

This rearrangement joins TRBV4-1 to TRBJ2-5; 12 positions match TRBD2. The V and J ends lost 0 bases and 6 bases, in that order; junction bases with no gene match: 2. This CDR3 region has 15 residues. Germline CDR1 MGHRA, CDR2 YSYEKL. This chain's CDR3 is CASSQETSGRKTQYF. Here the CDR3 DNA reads TGCGCCAGCAGCCAAGAGACTAGCGGGAGAAAGACCCAGTACTTC.

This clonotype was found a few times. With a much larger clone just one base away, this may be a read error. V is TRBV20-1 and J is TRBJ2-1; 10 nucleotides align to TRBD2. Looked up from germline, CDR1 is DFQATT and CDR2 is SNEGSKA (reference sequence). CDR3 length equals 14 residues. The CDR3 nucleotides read TGCAGTGCCACCATAGCGGGAGGCTACAATGAGCAGCTCTTC. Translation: CSATIAGGYNEQLF.

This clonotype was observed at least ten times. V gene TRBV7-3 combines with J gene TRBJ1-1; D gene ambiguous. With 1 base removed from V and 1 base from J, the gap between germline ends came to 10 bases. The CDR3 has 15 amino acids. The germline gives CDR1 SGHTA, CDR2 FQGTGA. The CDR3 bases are TGTGCCAGCAGCTTAAGCGATAGCGAGAACACTGAAGCTTTCTTT. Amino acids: CASSLSDSENTEAFF.

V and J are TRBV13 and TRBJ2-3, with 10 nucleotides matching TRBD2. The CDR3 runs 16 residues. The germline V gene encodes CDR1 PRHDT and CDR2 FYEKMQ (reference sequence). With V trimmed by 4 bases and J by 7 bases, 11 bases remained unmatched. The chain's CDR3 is CASSSKRGGSGYTQYF. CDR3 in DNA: TGTGCCAGCAGCTCCAAGCGGGGGGGATCCGGGTATACGCAGTATTTT.

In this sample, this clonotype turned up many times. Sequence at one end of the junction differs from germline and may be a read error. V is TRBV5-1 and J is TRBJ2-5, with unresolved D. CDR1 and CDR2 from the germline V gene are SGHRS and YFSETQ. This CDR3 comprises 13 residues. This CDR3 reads CASSLDGEETQYF. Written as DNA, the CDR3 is TGTGCCAGCAGTTTGGACGGAGAAGAGACCCAGTACTTC.

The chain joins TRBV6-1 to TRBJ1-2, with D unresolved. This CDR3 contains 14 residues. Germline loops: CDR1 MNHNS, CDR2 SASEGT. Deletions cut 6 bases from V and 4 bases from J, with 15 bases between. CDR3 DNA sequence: TGTGCCAGCAGGACGGACTTCGCCTCCTATGGCTACACCTTC. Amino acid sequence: CASRTDFASYGYTF.

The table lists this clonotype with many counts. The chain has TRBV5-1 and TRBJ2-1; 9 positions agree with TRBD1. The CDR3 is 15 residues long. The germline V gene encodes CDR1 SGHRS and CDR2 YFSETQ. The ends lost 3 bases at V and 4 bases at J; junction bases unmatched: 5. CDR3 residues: CASSSTGGDYNEQFF. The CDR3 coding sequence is TGCGCCAGCAGCTCAACAGGGGGCGATTACAATGAGCAGTTCTTC. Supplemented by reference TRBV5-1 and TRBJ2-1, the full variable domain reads KAGVTQTPRYLIKTRGQQVTLSCSPISGHRSVSWYQQTPGQGLQFLFEYFSETQRNKGNFPGRFSGRQFSNSRSEMNVSTLELGDSALYLCASSSTGGDYNEQFFGPGTRLTVL.

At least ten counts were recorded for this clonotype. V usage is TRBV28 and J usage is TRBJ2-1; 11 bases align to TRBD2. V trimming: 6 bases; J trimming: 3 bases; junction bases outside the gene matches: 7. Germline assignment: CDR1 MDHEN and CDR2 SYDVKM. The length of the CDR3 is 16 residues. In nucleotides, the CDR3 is TGTGCCAGCAGACCTCCCGGGACTAGCGGCTACAATGAGCAGTTCTTC. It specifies CASRPPGTSGYNEQFF.

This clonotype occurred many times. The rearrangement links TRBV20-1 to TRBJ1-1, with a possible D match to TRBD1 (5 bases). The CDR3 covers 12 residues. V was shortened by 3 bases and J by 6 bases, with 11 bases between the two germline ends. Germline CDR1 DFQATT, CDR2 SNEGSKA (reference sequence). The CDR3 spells CSASVRDAEAFF. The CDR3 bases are TGCAGTGCTAGCGTGCGGGACGCTGAAGCTTTCTTT.

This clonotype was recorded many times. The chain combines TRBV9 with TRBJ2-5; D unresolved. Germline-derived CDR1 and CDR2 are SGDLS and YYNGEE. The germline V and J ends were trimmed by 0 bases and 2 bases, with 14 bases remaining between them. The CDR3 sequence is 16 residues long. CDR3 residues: CASSVAGDRGQETQYF. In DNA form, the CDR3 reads TGTGCCAGCAGCGTAGCCGGAGATAGAGGACAAGAGACCCAGTACTTC. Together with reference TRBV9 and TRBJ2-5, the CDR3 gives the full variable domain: DSGVTQTPKHLITATGQRVTLRCSPRSGDLSVYWYQQSLDQGLQFLIQYYNGEERAKGNILERFSAQQFPDLHSELNLSSLELGDSALYFCASSVAGDRGQETQYFGPGTRLLVL.

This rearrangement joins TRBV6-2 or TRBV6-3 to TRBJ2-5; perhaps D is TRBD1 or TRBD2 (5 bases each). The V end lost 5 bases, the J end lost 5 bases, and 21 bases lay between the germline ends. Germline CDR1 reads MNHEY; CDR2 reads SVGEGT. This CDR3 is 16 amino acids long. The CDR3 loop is CASSDGQRGFDETQYF. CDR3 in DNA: TGTGCCAGCAGTGACGGTCAGAGGGGTTTCGATGAGACCCAGTACTTC.

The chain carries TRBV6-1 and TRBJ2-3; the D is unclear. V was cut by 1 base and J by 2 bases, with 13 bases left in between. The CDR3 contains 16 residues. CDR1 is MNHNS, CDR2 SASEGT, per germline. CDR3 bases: TGTGCCAGCAGTGAAGGAATCGTATCGATCACAGATACGCAGTATTTT. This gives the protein CASSEGIVSITDTQYF.

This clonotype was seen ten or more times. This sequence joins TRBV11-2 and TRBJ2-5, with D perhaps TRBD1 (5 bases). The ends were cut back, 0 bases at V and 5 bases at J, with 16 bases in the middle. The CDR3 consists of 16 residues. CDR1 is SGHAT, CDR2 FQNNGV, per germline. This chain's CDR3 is CASSLEGIRARETQYF. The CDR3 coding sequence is TGTGCCAGCAGCTTAGAGGGGATCAGGGCTAGGGAGACCCAGTACTTC. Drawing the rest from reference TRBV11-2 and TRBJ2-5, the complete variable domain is EAGVAQSPRYKIIEKRQSVAFWCNPISGHATLYWYQQILGQGPKLLIQFQNNGVVDDSQLPKDRFSAERLKGVDSTLKIQPAKLEDSAVYLCASSLEGIRARETQYFGPGTRLLVL.

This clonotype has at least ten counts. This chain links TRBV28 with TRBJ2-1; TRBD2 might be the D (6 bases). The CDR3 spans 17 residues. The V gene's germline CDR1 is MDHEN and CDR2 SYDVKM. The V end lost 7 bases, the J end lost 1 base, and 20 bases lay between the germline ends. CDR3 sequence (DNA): TGTGCCAGCACCCTCGCGGGGAGAGGGGCTTCCTACAATGAGCAGTTCTTC. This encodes CASTLAGRGASYNEQFF.

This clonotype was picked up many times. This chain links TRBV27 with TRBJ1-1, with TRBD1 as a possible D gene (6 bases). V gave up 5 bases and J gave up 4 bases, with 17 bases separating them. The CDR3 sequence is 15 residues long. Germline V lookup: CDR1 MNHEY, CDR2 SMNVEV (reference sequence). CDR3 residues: CASSPEGGRLTEAFF. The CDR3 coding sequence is TGTGCCAGCAGTCCCGAGGGGGGAAGGCTCACTGAAGCTTTCTTT.

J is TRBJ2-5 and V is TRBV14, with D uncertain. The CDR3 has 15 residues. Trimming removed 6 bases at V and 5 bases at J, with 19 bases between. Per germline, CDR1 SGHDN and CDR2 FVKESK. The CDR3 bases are TGTGCCAGCAGTCCCCTAATGGGCGGTGAGGAGACCCAGTACTTC. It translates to CASSPLMGGEETQYF.

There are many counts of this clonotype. In DNA, the CDR3 is TGTGCCAGCAGGCCTAGCGGGGACGCCTTCACAGATACGCAGTATTTT. Translated: CASRPSGDAFTDTQYF. This chain joins TRBV3-1 and TRBJ2-3; TRBD2 aligns across 9 bases. V lost 6 bases and J lost 2; bases outside the gene matches: 9. The CDR3 covers 16 residues. Germline CDR1 and CDR2: LGHDT and YNNKEL (reference sequence).

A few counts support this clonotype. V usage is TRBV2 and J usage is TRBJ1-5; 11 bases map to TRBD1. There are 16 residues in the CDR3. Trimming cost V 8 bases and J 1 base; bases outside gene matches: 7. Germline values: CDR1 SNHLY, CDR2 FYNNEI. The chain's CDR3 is CASPGTGGLSNQPQHF. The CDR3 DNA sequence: TGTGCCAGCCCCGGGACAGGGGGATTAAGCAATCAGCCCCAGCATTTT. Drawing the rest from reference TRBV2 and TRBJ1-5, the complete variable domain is EPEVTQTPSHQVTQMGQEVILRCVPISNHLYFYWYRQILGQKVEFLVSFYNNEISEKSEIFDDQFSVERPDGSNFTLKIRSTKLEDSAMYFCASPGTGGLSNQPQHFGDGTRLSIL.